In this sample, the clone carrying this T cell receptor (beta chain) turned up many times. Its antigen is unidentified. With the read ending 3 residues before the CDR3 end, the germline J gene is used to fill in that end. These data come from a study of T cell clonality in common variable immunodeficiency. General study findings and limits: T cell subpopulation sequencing would be needed to explain CVID clonality.

This CDR3 is built from 15 residues. The junction had 8 bases not matched to a gene; V was cut back by 2 bases and J by 9 bases. Looked up from germline, CDR1 is MNHNS and CDR2 is SASEGT. Blood samples were heparinized, 5 to 8 ml per donor. Control and CVID samples contributed equal amounts of genomic DNA. Repertoires were generated with immunoSEQ multiplex PCR, while TCRdb's copy carries only in-frame clones and drops some. Observed in the sample are tens of thousands of clones, none of them singletons. Specimen: peripheral blood mononuclear cells. The chain joins TRBV6-1 to TRBJ2-1; TRBD2 matches at 9 bases. The sequence derives from a person aged 18-70 years in good health. This CDR3 reads CASSEFTLAGSEQFF. CDR3 DNA (partial): TGTGCCAGCAGTGAATTCACCCTAGCGGGAAGTGAG.